Shown below are 15 T cell receptor beta chains from a single sample sequenced in a study of CD8 T cells in ankylosing spondylitis. Study observations and caveats: The study identified a TCR beta motif of several highly homologous variants that appeared characteristic of ankylosing spondylitis blood.

MiXCR, run by TCRdb on the 5' RACE reads, gives a single entry per CDR3 protein. The sample shows fewer than 450,000 distinct CDR3 sequences, approximately 17% of them seen only once. Their cognate antigens are unknown. Sequenced material: blood, either unsorted or a sorted T cell fraction (not recorded which). These receptors were taken from a male donor with ankylosing spondylitis.

This rearrangement joins TRBV6-2 or TRBV6-3 to TRBJ2-7, with 11 bases that match TRBD1. The CDR3 is 15 residues long. CDR1 and CDR2 (germline): MNHEY, SVGEGT. J lost 8 bases, V lost 3 bases, and 9 bases had no gene match. CDR3 amino acids: CASSYPGTGGWKQYF. The CDR3 nucleotides read TGTGCCAGCAGTTATCCTGGGACAGGGGGTTGGAAGCAGTACTTC.

This chain links TRBV7-2 with TRBJ2-1; 7 bases line up with TRBD1. The germline V gene encodes CDR1 SGHTA and CDR2 FQGNSA. The CDR3 has 15 amino acids. J was trimmed by 4 bases and V by 3 bases; bases with no gene match: 6. DNA of the CDR3: TGTGCCAGCAGCTTGACAGGGCCCCTATACAATGAGCAGTTCTTC. Translating gives CASSLTGPLYNEQFF.

The V and J genes are TRBV4-1 and TRBJ2-7; D tentatively fits TRBD1 or TRBD2 (5 bases each). Trimming removed 4 bases from V and 3 bases from J, with 16 bases in between. Germline CDR1 and CDR2: MGHRA and YSYEKL. This CDR3 is built from 15 residues. In nucleotides, the CDR3 is TGCGCCAGCAGCCGGGACGGATCAGATAACTACGAGCAGTACTTC. Translating it yields CASSRDGSDNYEQYF.

The chain recombines TRBV20-1 with TRBJ1-2, with 7 bases lining up with TRBD1. The CDR3 loop spans 13 amino acids. V lost 3 bases and J lost 8; bases outside the gene matches: 9. Germline CDR1 DFQATT, CDR2 SNEGSKA (reference sequence). The CDR3 loop reads CSARQLTGRGYTF. The DNA for the CDR3 is TGCAGTGCTAGGCAACTGACAGGGAGGGGCTACACCTTC.

The rearrangement links TRBV5-1 to TRBJ2-5; D not resolved. The V gene lost 4 bases and the J gene lost 4 bases, with 11 bases spanning the gap. Germline CDR1 reads SGHRS; CDR2 reads YFSETQ. The CDR3 length is 13 residues. The CDR3, as DNA: TGCGCCAGCAGCGTGAGGCCGGGAGAGACCCAGTACTTC. Its translation: CASSVRPGETQYF.

This clonotype was observed a few times. CDR3 sequence: CASSVKTGWVTEAFF. The CDR3 DNA reads as TGTGCCAGTAGTGTAAAAACAGGATGGGTCACTGAAGCTTTCTTT. The rearrangement uses TRBV19 and TRBJ1-1; tentative D call: TRBD1 (5 bases). CDR3 length: 15 residues. V was shortened by 5 bases and J by 4 bases, with 17 bases between the two germline ends. Germline CDR1 LNHDA, CDR2 SQIVND (reference sequence). Complete variable domain (other parts from reference TRBV19 and TRBJ1-1): DGGITQSPKYLFRKEGQNVTLSCEQNLNHDAMYWYRQDPGQGLRLIYYSQIVNDFQKGDIAEGYSVSREKKESFPLTVTSAQKNPTAFYLCASSVKTGWVTEAFFGQGTRLTVV.

The chain is built from TRBV2 and TRBJ1-1; perhaps TRBD1 as D (6 bases). The germline gives CDR1 SNHLY, CDR2 FYNNEI. The CDR3 extends over 11 amino acids. The ends were cut back, 8 bases at V and 3 bases at J, with 7 bases in the middle. CDR3: CASGQHTEAFF. The CDR3 region has the DNA TGTGCCAGCGGACAGCACACTGAAGCTTTCTTT.

The gene calls are TRBV11-3 and TRBJ2-1; the D gene is possibly TRBD2 (6 bases). This CDR3 has 15 residues. V gave up 0 bases and J gave up 5 bases, with 11 bases separating them. Germline-derived CDR1 and CDR2 are SGHNT and YENEEA. The CDR3 loop reads CASSLETRLHNEQFF. DNA of the CDR3: TGTGCCAGCAGCTTAGAGACTAGACTTCACAATGAGCAGTTCTTC.

The chain joins TRBV12-3 or TRBV12-4 to TRBJ2-2; 8 bases are a match to TRBD2. V shed 7 bases and J 7 bases; nucleotides not matched to a gene: 17. The CDR3 spans 17 residues. CDR3 protein: CASTPRGSGGPSGELFF. The CDR3 bases are TGTGCCAGCACCCCGCGGGGATCGGGAGGGCCAAGCGGGGAGCTGTTTTTT.

V is TRBV30 and J is TRBJ1-6; 8 nucleotides line up with TRBD1. Germline CDR1 GTSNPN, CDR2 SVGIG (reference sequence). Germline trimming cut 3 bases from V and 5 bases from J; bases unmatched to any gene: 6. The CDR3 loop spans 15 amino acids. CDR3: CAWRPVDRDNSPLHF. CDR3 DNA: TGTGCCTGGAGGCCTGTGGACAGGGATAATTCACCCCTCCACTTT.

This clonotype was detected many times. This chain connects TRBV12-3 or TRBV12-4 to TRBJ2-7; tentative D call: TRBD2 (7 bases). With 3 bases removed from V and 5 bases from J, the gap between germline ends came to 17 bases. The CDR3 length is 15 residues. The CDR3 region is CASSLEIGGPHEQYF. As DNA, the CDR3 is TGTGCCAGCAGTTTGGAAATCGGGGGGCCCCACGAGCAGTACTTC.

The V and J genes are TRBV6-1 and TRBJ1-5; no firm D call. The CDR3 runs 13 residues. Germline CDR1 and CDR2: MNHNS and SASEGT. The V and J ends lost 4 bases and 5 bases respectively, with 9 bases between them. The CDR3: CASSAGLHQPQHF. The CDR3 DNA reads TGTGCCAGCAGTGCCGGGTTACATCAGCCCCAGCATTTT.

The V call is TRBV5-1, the J call TRBJ2-5; 9 nucleotides agree with TRBD1. The junction had 8 bases not matched to a gene; V was cut back by 3 bases and J by 5 bases. CDR1 and CDR2 (germline): SGHRS, YFSETQ. This CDR3 is built from 15 residues. CDR3 DNA: TGCGCCAGCAGCTCCCTCCGGGACAGGGTTGAGACCCAGTACTTC. The encoded protein is CASSSLRDRVETQYF.

This clonotype was counted ten times or more. This chain links TRBV12-3 or TRBV12-4 with TRBJ2-3; 12 bases map to TRBD2. With V trimmed by 4 bases and J by 0 bases, 2 bases remained unmatched. CDR3 size: 16 residues. The DNA for the CDR3 is TGTGCCAGCAGTTCGGGGACTAGCGGGAGCACAGATACGCAGTATTTT. Its translation is CASSSGTSGSTDTQYF.

The rearrangement joins TRBV27 to TRBJ2-7; 7 nucleotides agree with TRBD1. Per the germline V gene, CDR1 is MNHEY and CDR2 is SMNVEV (reference sequence). The length of the CDR3 is 14 residues. J was trimmed by 6 bases and V by 5 bases; bases with no gene match: 10. In nucleotides, the CDR3 is TGTGCCAGCAGTCTGACAGGGCGAAAAGCCGAGCAGTACTTC. It specifies CASSLTGRKAEQYF.